This T cell receptor beta chain was sequenced in a study of T cells in Graves' hyperthyroidism and ophthalmopathy. There are many counts of this clonotype. Its antigen remains unknown. PBMCs stemmed from over 7.5 ml fresh peripheral blood. Germline assignment: CDR1 DFQATT and CDR2 SNEGSKA (reference sequence). This CDR3 spans 13 amino acids. J gave up 6 bases and V 5 bases, and 9 bases lay outside the gene matches. Study-wide results and limits: Ophthalmopathy was identified by the model a median about six months ahead of onset. Blood also showed most of the thyroid clonotypes that were expanded above 0.001.

Amplified regions were TCR beta CDR3 sequences from RNA transcripts. TCR CDR3 underwent first-round RT-PCR with the HTBI primer set. MiXCR was run by TCRdb on the multiplex PCR reads, yielding one entry per CDR3 protein. The sample has approximately 150,000 distinct CDR3 sequences, roughly 9.4% seen once. Sequenced: blood. The TCR sequence derives from a woman between 18 and 29 years old with Graves' hyperthyroidism that later progressed to Graves' ophthalmopathy. The gene calls are TRBV20-1 and TRBJ1-1; TRBD1 matches 7 bases. CDR3 in DNA: TGCAGTGCTCATGACAGGGTCGACGCTGAAGCTTTCTTT. Translating it yields CSAHDRVDAEAFF.